One and the same sample provided the 20 T cell receptor beta chains below, sequenced in a study of T cells after posttransplantation cyclophosphamide. The protocol was immunoSEQ multiplex PCR, while the TCRdb copy is restricted to in-frame clones and leaves out a portion. The sample shows roughly 7,600 clones, around 82% of them seen only once. Treatment was busulfan-fludarabine conditioning, a marrow graft, and cyclophosphamide on days +3 and +4. This material consisted of CD4+ T cells sorted from blood, taken 1162 days after allogeneic stem cell transplant with posttransplant cyclophosphamide. The receptors originated from a female patient between 35 and 55 years old who received an allogeneic stem cell transplant from a related donor, was CMV-positive, and had no GVHD. These T cells may partly come from the graft donor.

The chain is built from TRBV4-1 and TRBJ2-7, with 8 positions matching TRBD2. The V gene's germline CDR1 is MGHRA and CDR2 YSYEKL. The CDR3 length is 15 residues. V dropped 1 base and J dropped 1; count of bases not matched to a gene: 3. CDR3 in amino acids: CASSQVGGRSYEQYF. For the CDR3, the DNA is TGCGCCAGCAGCCAAGTTGGCGGGAGGTCCTACGAGCAGTACTTC.

The chain links TRBV6-5 to TRBJ2-7, with 11 bases identical to TRBD1. The V gene's germline CDR1 is MNHEY and CDR2 SVGAGI. CDR3 length equals 14 residues. After removal of 4 bases from V and 7 bases from J, the junction contained 6 bases not matched to a gene. As DNA, the CDR3 is TGTGCCAGCAGTTTAACCGGGACAGGGGGAGAGCAGTACTTC. It is translated as CASSLTGTGGEQYF.

The chain couples TRBV5-6 to TRBJ2-7, with 12 bases identical to TRBD1. The CDR3 sequence is 15 residues long. V lost 4 bases, J lost 3 bases, and 5 bases stayed unmatched. In germline, CDR1 is SGHDT, CDR2 YYEEEE. CDR3 in amino acids: CASSTRDRGLYEQYF. The CDR3 DNA is TGTGCCAGCAGCACCAGGGACAGGGGGCTCTACGAGCAGTACTTC.

This rearrangement joins TRBV4-1 to TRBJ1-2; no firm D call. V gave up 0 bases and J gave up 4 bases, with 9 bases separating them. The CDR3 has 14 amino acids. CDR1 is MGHRA and CDR2 is YSYEKL in the germline V gene. The CDR3 region is CASSQEGRRYGYTF. The CDR3 DNA sequence: TGCGCCAGCAGCCAAGAAGGCAGGCGCTATGGCTACACCTTC.

CDR3 nucleotides: TGTGCCAGCAGTGAACTGGGACTTCAGAATCAGCCCCAGCATTTT. Protein product: CASSELGLQNQPQHF. The chain links TRBV6-1 to TRBJ1-5; weak D call: TRBD1 (5 bases). Germline-derived CDR1 and CDR2 are MNHNS and SASEGT. CDR3 length equals 15 residues. Trimming took 2 bases from V and 4 from J, leaving 12 bases between them.

This clone was counted a single time. One end of the junction does not line up with germline, which may come from a read error. This chain uses TRBV10-1 with TRBJ2-5; 7 bases are shared with TRBD1. Germline loops: CDR1 WNHNN, CDR2 SYGVQD (reference sequence). CDR3 size: 15 residues. The CDR3 DNA is TGCGCCAACAGTGACTACAGGGGCCAGCAAGAGACCCAGTACTTC. It translates to CANSDYRGQQETQYF.

The chain carries TRBV27 and TRBJ2-3, with 8 bases matching TRBD2. V was clipped by 2 bases and J by 6 bases; unmatched bases: 19. Germline CDR1 reads MNHEY; CDR2 reads SMNVEV (reference sequence). The CDR3 has 19 amino acids. CDR3 sequence (DNA): TGTGCCAGCAGTTTAACGGGGGGGGAGGGGCCTGGAATGTCGGATACGCAGTATTTT. Translation gives CASSLTGGEGPGMSDTQYF.

The chain recombines TRBV13 with TRBJ2-5; 9 bases align to TRBD1. V gave up 3 bases and J gave up 7 bases; unmatched junction bases: 6. CDR3 length: 14 amino acids. The germline CDR1 and CDR2 sequences are PRHDT and FYEKMQ (reference sequence). For the CDR3, the DNA is TGTGCCAGCAGCTTGGGACAGGGACTCGGGACCCAGTACTTC. This gives the protein CASSLGQGLGTQYF.

The chain recombines TRBV27 with TRBJ2-5, with D tentatively TRBD1 (5 bases). The CDR3 loop spans 15 amino acids. The V end lost 6 bases, the J end lost 4 bases, and 18 bases lay between the germline ends. Germline loops: CDR1 MNHEY, CDR2 SMNVEV (reference sequence). The CDR3 coding sequence is TGTGCCAGCAGAAGGGGCGGAAGGGCCCCAGAGACCCAGTACTTC. Protein sequence: CASRRGGRAPETQYF.

The chain carries TRBV7-9 and TRBJ2-5, with a tentative D call TRBD2 (5 bases). In germline, CDR1 is SEHNR, CDR2 FQNEAQ (reference sequence). This CDR3 is 13 amino acids long. Between the trimmed V and J ends, which lost 6 bases and 0 bases, there was a span of 8 bases. This CDR3 reads CASSRGYQETQYF. CDR3 nucleotides: TGTGCCAGCAGTCGGGGTTACCAAGAGACCCAGTACTTC.

The chain uses TRBV18 and TRBJ1-5, with 8 bases that match TRBD1. The CDR3 runs to 15 residues. V was clipped by 4 bases and J by 2 bases; unmatched bases: 4. From germline, CDR1 is KGHSH and CDR2 LQKENI. Written as DNA, the CDR3 is TGTGCCAGCTCACTGAAGACAGGGGGCAATCAGCCCCAGCATTTT. Encoded protein: CASSLKTGGNQPQHF.

V gene TRBV9 combines with J gene TRBJ1-1; D may be TRBD1 (5 bases). Germline V lookup: CDR1 SGDLS, CDR2 YYNGEE. The CDR3 length is 15 residues. The ends were cut back, 4 bases at V and 0 bases at J, with 13 bases in the middle. CDR3 sequence (DNA): TGTGCCAGCAGCCCCGCTGGACACTTGAACACTGAAGCTTTCTTT. Residues: CASSPAGHLNTEAFF.

This chain links TRBV5-5 with TRBJ2-2; TRBD1 aligns across 8 bases. V dropped 0 bases and J dropped 1; count of bases not matched to a gene: 2. Germline V lookup: CDR1 SGHKS, CDR2 YYEKEE (reference sequence). The CDR3 spans 16 residues. The CDR3 DNA reads as TGTGCCAGCAGCTTGGATACAGGGGGGAACACCGGGGAGCTGTTTTTT. Protein: CASSLDTGGNTGELFF.

This chain joins TRBV6-1 and TRBJ2-5; TRBD1 agrees at 10 bases. Germline V CDR1 and CDR2: MNHNS, SASEGT. This CDR3 has 15 residues. V was clipped by 5 bases and J by 5 bases; unmatched bases: 8. CDR3: CASSLRGTGVETQYF. The CDR3 nucleotides are TGTGCCAGCAGTTTGCGGGGGACAGGGGTCGAGACCCAGTACTTC.

Concerning this clone itself: Other DNA sequences in this specimen translate into the identical CDR3. V and J are TRBV18 and TRBJ2-3; 9 bases are shared with TRBD2. The CDR3 is 15 amino acids. Germline lookup yields CDR1 KGHSH and CDR2 LQKENI. Unmatched junction bases numbered 8, after V lost 6 bases and J lost 4 bases. The CDR3 nucleotides read TGTGCCAGCTCGCCAAGTAGACTAGCGGCAGATACGCAGTATTTT. This encodes CASSPSRLAADTQYF.

In this sample, this clone is medium-sized. J is TRBJ2-3 and V is TRBV19; D might be TRBD2 (5 bases). The germline V and J ends were trimmed by 11 bases and 5 bases, with 17 bases remaining between them. Germline CDR1 and CDR2: LNHDA and SQIVND (reference sequence). The CDR3 has 13 residues. The CDR3 loop reads CASDTGVRDTQYF. DNA for the CDR3: TGTGCCTCCGACACCGGGGTGAGAGATACGCAGTATTTT.

This clone was seen only a few times. V is TRBV6-5 and J is TRBJ1-1; tentatively, D is TRBD1 (6 bases). V shed 4 bases and J shed 7 bases, with 13 bases lying between them. Germline V gene sequence: CDR1 MNHEY, CDR2 SVGAGI. The CDR3 has 13 residues. CDR3 residues: CASSSDRSYEAFF. CDR3 sequence (DNA): TGTGCCAGCAGTTCTGACAGGTCCTATGAAGCTTTCTTT.

The chain links TRBV5-6 to TRBJ2-2, with D possibly matching TRBD1 (6 bases). From germline, CDR1 is SGHDT and CDR2 YYEEEE. This CDR3 comprises 15 residues. Trimming pared 5 bases from V and 0 bases from J, leaving 11 bases between. The CDR3 region has the DNA TGTGCCAGCAGACCCGGACAGACGAACACCGGGGAGCTGTTTTTT. As protein: CASRPGQTNTGELFF.

The V call is TRBV2, the J call TRBJ2-5; TRBD2 matches 10 bases. Trimming cost V 4 bases and J 0 bases; bases outside gene matches: 5. Germline V gene lookup returns CDR1 SNHLY and CDR2 FYNNEI. The CDR3 covers 16 residues. In DNA, the CDR3 is TGTGCCAGCAGTGTCTCAGCGGGGGGGGACCAAGAGACCCAGTACTTC. Its protein product is CASSVSAGGDQETQYF.

The chain has TRBV19 and TRBJ1-1; a weak D match, TRBD1 (5 bases). V lost 5 bases, J lost 10 bases, and 14 bases lay in between. Germline V gene lookup returns CDR1 LNHDA and CDR2 SQIVND (reference sequence). This CDR3 has 12 residues. Here the CDR3 DNA reads TGTGCCAGTAGTTCGGGACTCCTGGTAGCTTTCTTT. Its protein product is CASSSGLLVAFF.